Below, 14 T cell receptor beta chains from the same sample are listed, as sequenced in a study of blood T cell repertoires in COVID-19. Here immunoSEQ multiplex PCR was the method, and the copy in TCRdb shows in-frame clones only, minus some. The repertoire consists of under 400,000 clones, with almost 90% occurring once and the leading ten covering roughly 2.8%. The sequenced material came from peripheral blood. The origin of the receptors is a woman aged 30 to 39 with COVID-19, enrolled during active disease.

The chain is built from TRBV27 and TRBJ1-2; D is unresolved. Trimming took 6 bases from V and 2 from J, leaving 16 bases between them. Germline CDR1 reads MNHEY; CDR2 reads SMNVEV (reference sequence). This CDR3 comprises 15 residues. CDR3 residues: CASRKEGGRNYGYTF. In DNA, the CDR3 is TGTGCCAGCAGAAAGGAAGGAGGCAGGAACTATGGCTACACCTTC.

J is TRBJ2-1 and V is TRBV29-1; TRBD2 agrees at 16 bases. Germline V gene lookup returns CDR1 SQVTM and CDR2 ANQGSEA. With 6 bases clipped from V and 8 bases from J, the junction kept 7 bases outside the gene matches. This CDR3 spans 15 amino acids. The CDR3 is CSVLGTSGRAHEQFF. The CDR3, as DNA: TGCAGCGTCCTCGGGACTAGCGGGAGGGCCCATGAGCAGTTCTTC.

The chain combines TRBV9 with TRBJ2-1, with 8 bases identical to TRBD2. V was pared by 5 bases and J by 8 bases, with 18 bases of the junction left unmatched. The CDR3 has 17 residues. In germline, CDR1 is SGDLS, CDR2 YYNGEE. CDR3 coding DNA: TGTGCCAGCAGTTTCGGGACTAGTGATCCTTCTATCGATGAGCAGTTCTTC. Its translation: CASSFGTSDPSIDEQFF.

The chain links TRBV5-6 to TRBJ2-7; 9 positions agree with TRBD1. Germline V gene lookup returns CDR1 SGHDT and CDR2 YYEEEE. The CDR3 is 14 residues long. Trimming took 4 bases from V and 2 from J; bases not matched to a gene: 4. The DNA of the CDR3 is TGTGCCAGCAGCCAGACAGGGGGGGCCTACGAGCAGTACTTC. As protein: CASSQTGGAYEQYF. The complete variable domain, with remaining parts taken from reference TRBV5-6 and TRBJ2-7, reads DAGVTQSPTHLIKTRGQQVTLRCSPKSGHDTVSWYQQALGQGPQFIFQYYEEEERQRGNFPDRFSGHQFPNYSSELNVNALLLGDSALYLCASSQTGGAYEQYFGPGTRLTVT.

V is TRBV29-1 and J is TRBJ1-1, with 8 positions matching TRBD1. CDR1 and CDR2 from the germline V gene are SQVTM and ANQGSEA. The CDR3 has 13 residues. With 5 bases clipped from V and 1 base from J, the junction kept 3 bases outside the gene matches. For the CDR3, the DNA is TGCAGCGTTACAGGGGGAGGGAACACTGAAGCTTTCTTT. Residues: CSVTGGGNTEAFF.

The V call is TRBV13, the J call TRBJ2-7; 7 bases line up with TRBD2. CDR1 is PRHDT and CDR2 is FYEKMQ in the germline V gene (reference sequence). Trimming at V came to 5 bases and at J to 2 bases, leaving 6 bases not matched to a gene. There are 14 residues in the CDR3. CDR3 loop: CASSGGGRPYEQYF. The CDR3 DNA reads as TGTGCCAGCAGCGGGGGGGGACGACCCTACGAGCAGTACTTC.

CDR3 sequence reads: CASSTGQRAKNIQYF. DNA of the CDR3: TGTGCCAGTAGTACGGGACAGAGAGCCAAAAACATTCAGTACTTC. J is TRBJ2-4 and V is TRBV19; 7 bases agree with TRBD1. Losses at the gene ends were 4 bases for V and 0 bases for J; bases not matched to a gene: 3. The germline V gene encodes CDR1 LNHDA and CDR2 SQIVND (reference sequence). This CDR3 spans 15 amino acids.

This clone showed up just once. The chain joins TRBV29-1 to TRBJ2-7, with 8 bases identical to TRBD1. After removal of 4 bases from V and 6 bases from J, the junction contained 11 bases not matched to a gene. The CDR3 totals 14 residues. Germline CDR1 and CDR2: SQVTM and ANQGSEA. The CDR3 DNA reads TGCAGCGTTGCCACCGGGACAGGAGCCCTCGAGCAGTACTTC. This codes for CSVATGTGALEQYF.

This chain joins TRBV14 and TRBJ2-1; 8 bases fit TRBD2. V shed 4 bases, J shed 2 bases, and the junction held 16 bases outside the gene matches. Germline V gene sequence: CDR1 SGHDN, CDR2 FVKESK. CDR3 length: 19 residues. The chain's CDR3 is CASSPFPGHPGLAYNEQFF. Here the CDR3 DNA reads TGTGCCAGCAGCCCCTTTCCCGGACATCCGGGACTAGCCTACAATGAGCAGTTCTTC.

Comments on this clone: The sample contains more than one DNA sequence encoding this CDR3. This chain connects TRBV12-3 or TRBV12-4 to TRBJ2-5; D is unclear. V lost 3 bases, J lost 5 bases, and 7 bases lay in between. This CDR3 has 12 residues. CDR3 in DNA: TGTGCCAGCAGTTTTAGTCGGGAGACCCAGTACTTC. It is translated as CASSFSRETQYF.

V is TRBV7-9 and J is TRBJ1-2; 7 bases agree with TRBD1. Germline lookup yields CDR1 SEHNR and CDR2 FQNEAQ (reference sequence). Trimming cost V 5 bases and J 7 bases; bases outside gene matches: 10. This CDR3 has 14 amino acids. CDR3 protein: CASSLDTGARGYTF. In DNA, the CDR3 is TGTGCCAGCAGCCTTGACACAGGGGCTCGTGGCTACACCTTC. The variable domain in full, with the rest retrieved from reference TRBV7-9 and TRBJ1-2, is DTGVSQNPRHKITKRGQNVTFRCDPISEHNRLYWYRQTLGQGPEFLTYFQNEAQLEKSRLLSDRFSAERPKGSFSTLEIQRTEQGDSAMYLCASSLDTGARGYTFGSGTRLTVV.

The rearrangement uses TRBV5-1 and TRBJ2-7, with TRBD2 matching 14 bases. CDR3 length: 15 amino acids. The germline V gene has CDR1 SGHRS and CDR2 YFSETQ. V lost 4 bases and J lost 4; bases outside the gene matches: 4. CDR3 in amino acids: CASSVGTSGSYEQYF. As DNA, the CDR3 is TGCGCCAGCAGCGTCGGGACTAGCGGGAGTTACGAGCAGTACTTC.

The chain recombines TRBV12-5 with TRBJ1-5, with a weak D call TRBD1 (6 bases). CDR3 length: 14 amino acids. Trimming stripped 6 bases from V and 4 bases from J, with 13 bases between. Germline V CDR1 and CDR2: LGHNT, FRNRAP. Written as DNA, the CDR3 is TGTGCTAGTGGCGAAGACAGGAGAAATCAGCCCCAGCATTTT. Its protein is CASGEDRRNQPQHF.

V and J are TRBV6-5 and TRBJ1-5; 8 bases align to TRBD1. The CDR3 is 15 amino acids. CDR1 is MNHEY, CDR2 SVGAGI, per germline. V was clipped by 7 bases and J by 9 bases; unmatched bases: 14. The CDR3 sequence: CASKRLGQGEVPQHF. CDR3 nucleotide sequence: TGTGCCAGCAAGAGACTCGGACAGGGAGAGGTGCCCCAGCATTTT.